The 12 T cell receptor beta chains presented below share a single source sample, sequenced in a study of regulatory T cells in long-lasting Graves disease. For TCR beta, libraries came from iRepertoire HTBI primers and Arm-PCR of CDR3 regions. MiXCR, run by TCRdb on the multiplex PCR reads, gives a single entry per CDR3 protein. This table holds around 400,000 distinct CDR3 sequences, around a quarter found once. Regarding time point: persistent/refractory GD, antithyroid drugs over 5 years with positive TRAb. The authors made the TCR library using RNA they extracted from PBMCs. This specimen was peripheral blood mononuclear cells (PBMCs), taken when the disease was refractory, from a patient treated with antithyroid drugs. The receptors derive from a female donor with Graves disease.

The chain carries TRBV10-2 and TRBJ1-1, with 10 bases fitting TRBD1. The CDR3 has 17 residues. After removal of 3 bases from V and 4 bases from J, the junction contained 11 bases not matched to a gene. Germline CDR1 and CDR2: WSHSY and SAAADI. The chain's CDR3 is CASSENRDRGWGTEAFF. DNA for the CDR3: TGCGCCAGCAGTGAAAACCGGGACAGGGGTTGGGGCACTGAAGCTTTCTTT.

This clonotype was recorded a few times. J is TRBJ1-4 and V is TRBV30; D might be TRBD1 (5 bases). Deletions cut 3 bases from V and 5 bases from J, with 13 bases between. Germline V CDR1 and CDR2: GTSNPN, SVGIG (reference sequence). The CDR3 consists of 14 residues. CDR3 region: CAWSQTAWNEKLFF. The CDR3 DNA reads TGTGCCTGGAGCCAGACAGCCTGGAATGAAAAACTGTTTTTT.

The CDR3 sequence is CSARDTGRYYEQYF. CDR3 DNA: TGCAGTGCTAGAGATACGGGCCGTTACTACGAGCAGTACTTC. The chain joins TRBV20-1 to TRBJ2-7; D gene uncertain. The germline V gene has CDR1 DFQATT and CDR2 SNEGSKA (reference sequence). Trimming took off 0 bases at V and 3 bases at J, with 12 bases between the two ends. CDR3 length: 14 residues.

This clonotype was counted ten times or more. This chain links TRBV12-3 or TRBV12-4 with TRBJ2-7; D is perhaps TRBD1 or TRBD2 (5 bases each). The CDR3 consists of 15 residues. Deletions cut 2 bases from V and 6 bases from J, with 17 bases between. The CDR3 DNA is TGTGCCAGCAGTTTATCGGGCGCCCGGGGCGGCGAGCAGTACTTC. Translated: CASSLSGARGGEQYF.

J is TRBJ2-7 and V is TRBV12-5; possibly TRBD2 for D (5 bases). Trimming removed 5 bases at V and 0 bases at J, with 14 bases between. Looked up from germline, CDR1 is LGHNT and CDR2 is FRNRAP. The CDR3 spans 15 residues. The CDR3 protein is CASGHNGDYSYEQYF. The CDR3 region has the DNA TGTGCTAGTGGTCACAACGGAGACTACTCCTACGAGCAGTACTTC.

This clonotype was counted a few times. The J gene is TRBJ2-5, the V gene TRBV6-1; 7 nucleotides line up with TRBD1. Germline V gene sequence: CDR1 MNHNS, CDR2 SASEGT. After removal of 6 bases from V and 5 bases from J, the junction contained 6 bases not matched to a gene. This CDR3 has 13 residues. In DNA, the CDR3 is TGTGCCAGCAGCGGACAGGAATGGGAGACCCAGTACTTC. As protein: CASSGQEWETQYF.

This clonotype was recorded once. The chain has TRBV7-3 and TRBJ2-7, with 10 bases matching TRBD2. CDR3 length: 19 amino acids. Germline loops: CDR1 SGHTA, CDR2 FQGTGA. The V segment lost 4 bases and the J segment 1 base; nucleotides outside the gene matches: 16. In DNA, the CDR3 is TGTGCCAGCAGCTCAGTTCCTAGCGGGAGTTTTTCTCTATCCTACGAGCAGTACTTC. Translating gives CASSSVPSGSFSLSYEQYF.

The chain couples TRBV12-3 or TRBV12-4 to TRBJ1-1; D ambiguous. Trimming removed 4 bases from V and 11 bases from J, with 14 bases in between. This CDR3 region has 12 residues. In DNA, the CDR3 is TGTGCCAGCAGTTCCATCGGGTTAAGTGCTTTCTTT. It encodes CASSSIGLSAFF.

The J gene is TRBJ2-1, the V gene TRBV12-3 or TRBV12-4; TRBD2 aligns across 7 bases. V trimming: 2 bases; J trimming: 8 bases; junction bases outside the gene matches: 3. The CDR3 loop spans 13 amino acids. The CDR3 spells CASSLRREHEQFF. The CDR3 DNA reads as TGTGCCAGCAGTTTAAGGCGGGAGCATGAGCAGTTCTTC.

The sample holds a few counts of this clonotype. The genes are TRBV5-1 and TRBJ1-1, with TRBD1 as a possible D gene (6 bases). The CDR3 covers 15 residues. In germline, CDR1 is SGHRS, CDR2 YFSETQ. V dropped 0 bases and J dropped 0 bases, with 9 bases sitting between them. The CDR3 reads CASSLGGTLNTEAFF. The CDR3 DNA sequence: TGCGCCAGCAGCTTGGGAGGGACACTGAACACTGAAGCTTTCTTT.

This clonotype was picked up many times. The chain links TRBV2 to TRBJ1-6; D is uncertain. Germline CDR1 reads SNHLY; CDR2 reads FYNNEI. The CDR3 length is 14 residues. V lost 3 bases and J lost 5, with 8 bases in between. DNA for the CDR3: TGTGCCAGCAGTGAGGAGGAAAATAATTCACCCCTCCACTTT. Translated: CASSEEENNSPLHF.

This clonotype was counted at least ten times. The chain has TRBV28 and TRBJ1-1; TRBD1 aligns across 7 bases. The trim removed 8 bases at V and 0 bases at J, leaving 6 bases unmatched. The germline V gene has CDR1 MDHEN and CDR2 SYDVKM. The CDR3 length is 14 residues. The CDR3, as DNA: TGTGCCAGCGAAACAGGGGCCCTGAACACTGAAGCTTTCTTT. Translation: CASETGALNTEAFF.